This entry lists 17 T cell receptor beta chains sequenced from one sample in a study of neoadjuvant nivolumab and ipilimumab in lung cancer. TCRdb keeps only in-frame clones here, not all; method: immunoSEQ multiplex PCR. Of approximately 30,000 clones in the sample, 75% to 85% were seen once. The specimen comprised tumor tissue, sampled after neoadjuvant nivolumab, alone or with ipilimumab, at or shortly before surgery. These receptors all stem from an adult with non-small cell lung cancer.

This chain uses TRBV11-1 with TRBJ1-2; perhaps TRBD1 as D (5 bases). The germline V gene encodes CDR1 SGHAT and CDR2 FQDESV (reference sequence). The CDR3 runs 13 residues. V dropped 5 bases and J dropped 2 bases, with 9 bases sitting between them. DNA of the CDR3: TGTGCCAGCAGCAAGGGACGGAACTATGGCTACACCTTC. It yields the protein CASSKGRNYGYTF.

This clone was found once. The rearrangement joins TRBV10-3 to TRBJ1-2; D possibly corresponds to TRBD1 (6 bases). The CDR3 is made up of 13 amino acids. Trimming left V 6 bases short and J 4 bases short, with 12 bases between. Germline CDR1 ENHRY, CDR2 SYGVKD. DNA for the CDR3: TGTGCCATCAGCGAAGGGGACACCTATGGCTACACCTTC. This gives the protein CAISEGDTYGYTF.

In this sample, this clone turned up once. The genes are TRBV5-1 and TRBJ2-1, with D perhaps TRBD2 (8 bases). CDR3 length: 16 amino acids. Deletions cut 4 bases from V and 0 bases from J, with 14 bases between. CDR1 is SGHRS and CDR2 is YFSETQ in the germline V gene. CDR3 amino acids: CASSLTGTSSYNEQFF. CDR3 bases: TGCGCCAGCAGCCTGACAGGGACTAGCTCCTACAATGAGCAGTTCTTC.

The J gene is TRBJ2-7, the V gene TRBV27, with D possibly being TRBD2 (5 bases). This CDR3 has 13 residues. Trimming stripped 2 bases from V and 2 bases from J, with 7 bases between. Germline assignment: CDR1 MNHEY and CDR2 SMNVEV (reference sequence). CDR3 residues: CASSLRGTYEQYF. The DNA of the CDR3 is TGTGCCAGCAGTTTACGGGGAACCTACGAGCAGTACTTC.

This rearrangement joins TRBV5-6 to TRBJ2-1, with D uncertain. The length of the CDR3 is 12 residues. Germline values: CDR1 SGHDT, CDR2 YYEEEE. Trimming removed 2 bases from V and 4 bases from J, with 4 bases in between. CDR3 region: CASSFRYNEQFF. The CDR3 DNA is TGTGCCAGCAGCTTTCGATACAATGAGCAGTTCTTC.

As concerns this clone: A read error may account for a junction end that differs from germline. This chain links TRBV6-1 with TRBJ2-5; 13 positions match TRBD2. This CDR3 has 15 amino acids. Germline V gives CDR1 MNHNS, CDR2 SASEGT. The CDR3 region is CASGLAGERREAQYF. As DNA, the CDR3 is TGTGCCAGTGGACTAGCGGGAGAACGAAGAGAGGCCCAGTACTTC.

The gene calls are TRBV7-2 and TRBJ1-2, with D possibly TRBD1 on 5 matching bases. Trimming cost V 2 bases and J 8 bases, with 12 bases left between them. This CDR3 contains 13 residues. CDR1 and CDR2 (germline): SGHTA, FQGNSA. The CDR3 here is CASSLNRGRGYTF. The CDR3 DNA sequence: TGTGCCAGCAGCTTAAACCGGGGCAGGGGCTACACCTTC.

The rearrangement uses TRBV7-6 and TRBJ2-2; D might be TRBD2 (6 bases). V was trimmed by 4 bases and J by 5 bases, leaving 17 bases between them. Germline values: CDR1 SGHVS, CDR2 FNYEAQ. The CDR3 is 16 amino acids. The CDR3 region has the DNA TGTGCCAGCAGCTCTCAGTGGCGGGATTTTACCGGGGAGCTGTTTTTT. The encoded protein is CASSSQWRDFTGELFF.

V and J are TRBV6-6 and TRBJ1-1; perhaps TRBD1 as D (5 bases). Trimming pared 6 bases from V and 6 bases from J, leaving 20 bases between. The V gene's germline CDR1 is MNHNY and CDR2 SVGAGI (reference sequence). The CDR3 is 15 amino acids. CDR3 coding DNA: TGTGCCAGCAGCCTTGGCGGGGGAGGGACGGCTGAAGCTTTCTTT. This codes for CASSLGGGGTAEAFF.

This clone was seen just once. This chain joins TRBV5-8 and TRBJ1-1; tentatively, D is TRBD1 (6 bases). This CDR3 region has 15 residues. V shed 6 bases and J shed 1 base, with 16 bases lying between them. Germline values: CDR1 SGHTS, CDR2 YDEGEE. CDR3 in DNA: TGTGCCAGCATCGTCCCGGGACACCGGAACACTGAAGCTTTCTTT. Translation gives CASIVPGHRNTEAFF. Variable domain in full (rest from reference TRBV5-8 and TRBJ1-1): EAGVTQSPTHLIKTRGQQATLRCSPISGHTSVYWYQQALGLGLQFLLWYDEGEERNRGNFPPRFSGRQFPNYSSELNVNALELEDSALYLCASIVPGHRNTEAFFGQGTRLTVV.

The chain carries TRBV11-2 and TRBJ2-5; 7 bases map to TRBD2. Trimming took 0 bases from V and 5 from J; bases not matched to a gene: 15. This CDR3 is 18 amino acids long. Germline CDR1 SGHAT, CDR2 FQNNGV. The CDR3 here is CASSLDWTSWVSGETQYF. As DNA, the CDR3 is TGTGCCAGCAGCTTAGACTGGACTAGTTGGGTTTCGGGGGAGACCCAGTACTTC.

CDR3 DNA: TGCGCCAGCAGCTTGGGGACAATGGGCTATGGCTACACCTTC. Protein sequence: CASSLGTMGYGYTF. The chain joins TRBV5-1 to TRBJ1-2; D is possibly TRBD1 (5 bases). CDR1 SGHRS and CDR2 YFSETQ come from the germline V gene. The CDR3 covers 14 residues. V shed 0 bases and J shed 4 bases, with 10 bases lying between them.

For the CDR3, the DNA is TGTGCCAGCAGCTACAGGGTGGGTGGCTACACCTTC. Protein product: CASSYRVGGYTF. The V and J genes are TRBV13 and TRBJ1-2; D may be TRBD1 (6 bases). CDR3 size: 12 residues. Germline loops: CDR1 PRHDT, CDR2 FYEKMQ (reference sequence). V lost 4 bases and J lost 7, with 10 bases in between.

The genes are TRBV6-6 and TRBJ2-7; D remains unclear. The CDR3 loop spans 12 amino acids. Trimming took 6 bases from V and 3 from J, leaving 9 bases between them. CDR1 is MNHNY and CDR2 is SVGAGI in the germline V gene (reference sequence). Here the CDR3 DNA reads TGTGCCAGCAGCCTTGACCTCTACGAGCAGTACTTC. This sequence encodes CASSLDLYEQYF.

The rearrangement links TRBV10-3 to TRBJ1-5, with TRBD1 identical over 7 bases. Trimming removed 1 base from V and 3 bases from J; junction bases left unmatched: 6. The length of the CDR3 is 16 residues. Germline values: CDR1 ENHRY, CDR2 SYGVKD. CDR3 bases: TGTGCCATCAGTGAGTTTGGGACAGCCAACAATCAGCCCCAGCATTTT. This gives the protein CAISEFGTANNQPQHF.

This clone was found a few times. The rearrangement links TRBV5-5 to TRBJ1-5, with 8 bases identical to TRBD1. Germline V lookup: CDR1 SGHKS, CDR2 YYEKEE (reference sequence). J gave up 7 bases and V 1 base, and 7 bases lay outside the gene matches. The CDR3 contains 15 residues. The CDR3 reads CASSLSGGAGQPQHF. CDR3 bases: TGTGCCAGCAGCTTGTCAGGGGGCGCGGGGCAGCCCCAGCATTTT.

This chain links TRBV10-3 with TRBJ1-1; no firm D call. CDR1 and CDR2 from the germline V gene are ENHRY and SYGVKD. The CDR3 has 13 amino acids. V was cut by 4 bases and J by 0 bases, with 6 bases left in between. The CDR3 region is CAISVSMNTEAFF. CDR3 coding DNA: TGTGCCATCAGTGTCAGCATGAACACTGAAGCTTTCTTT.